This T cell receptor (beta chain) emerged from a study of brain metastases from non-small cell lung cancer. Study-wide results and limits: Paired brain metastases and primary tumors largely shared TCR repertoires. In over 55% of brain metastases, T-cell clones were expanded compared with matched primary tumors. T-cell infiltration was lower in brain metastases than primaries (P < 0.001).

About this clone itself: Its antigen remains unidentified.

TCRdb keeps only in-frame clones here, not all; method: immunoSEQ multiplex PCR. Among about 690 clones listed, around 90% were seen once. CDR3 length equals 14 residues. V was shortened by 2 bases and J by 4 bases, with 11 bases between the two germline ends. Looked up from germline, CDR1 is SGHVS and CDR2 is FQNEAQ. The sequencing sample was made of tissue from a brain metastasis. The chain has TRBV7-8 and TRBJ1-1; D remains unclear. The TCR sequence derives from a donor over 35 with non-small cell lung cancer. Written as DNA, the CDR3 is TGTGCCAGCAGCTTAAACCCCAGCTTCACTGAAGCTTTCTTT. This encodes CASSLNPSFTEAFF.